The next 20 T cell receptor beta chains were all read from a single sample in a study of blood T cell repertoires in COVID-19. Clones were sequenced by immunoSEQ multiplex PCR, and TCRdb holds only the in-frame ones, with some missing. Counted here are approximately 170,000 clones, around 82% occurring once; the ten biggest clones make up under 12%. The specimen was peripheral blood. These receptors were collected from a woman older than 75 with active or convalescent COVID-19.

V is TRBV19 and J is TRBJ1-5; 8 bases are shared with TRBD1. CDR1 is LNHDA, CDR2 SQIVND, per germline (reference sequence). V lost 6 bases and J lost 7; bases outside the gene matches: 5. The CDR3 consists of 13 residues. The CDR3: CASSPQGDQPQHF. Written as DNA, the CDR3 is TGTGCCAGTAGCCCACAGGGGGACCAGCCCCAGCATTTT.

This chain connects TRBV27 to TRBJ1-4; a weak D match, TRBD1 (5 bases). V lost 7 bases and J lost 2, with 17 bases in between. The length of the CDR3 is 16 residues. Germline CDR1 and CDR2: MNHEY and SMNVEV (reference sequence). CDR3 DNA sequence: TGTGCCAGCACCCCCCCGGGGGGGACCACTAATGAAAAACTGTTTTTT. This encodes CASTPPGGTTNEKLFF.

The chain couples TRBV4-2 to TRBJ1-5, with D possibly TRBD1 on 5 matching bases. In germline, CDR1 is LGHNA, CDR2 YNFKEQ. The CDR3 is made up of 15 amino acids. The V end lost 1 base, the J end lost 3 bases, and 10 bases lay between the germline ends. CDR3 loop: CASSQGGQLNQPQHF. The CDR3 DNA sequence: TGTGCCAGCAGCCAAGGGGGCCAGCTCAATCAGCCCCAGCATTTT.

V is TRBV21-1 and J is TRBJ2-7; TRBD1, the table's D call, lacks a check against the DNA. TRBV21-1 has pseudogene status. The CDR3 runs to 14 residues. The CDR3 region is CASSKVREGGEQYF. CDR3 DNA sequence: TGTGCCAGCAGCAAGGTGAGGGAAGGGGGTGAGCAGTACTTC.

This sequence joins TRBV12-5 and TRBJ1-6, with a possible D match to TRBD1 (5 bases). Looked up from germline, CDR1 is LGHNT and CDR2 is FRNRAP. Deletions cut 8 bases from V and 7 bases from J, with 12 bases between. This CDR3 is 13 amino acids long. In DNA, the CDR3 is TGTGCTAGTTTCGGAGGGGCCAATTCACCCCTCCACTTT. This gives the protein CASFGGANSPLHF. Based on the CDR3 plus reference TRBV12-5 and TRBJ1-6, the full variable domain is DARVTQTPRHKVTEMGQEVTMRCQPILGHNTVFWYRQTMMQGLELLAYFRNRAPLDDSGMPKDRFSAEMPDATLATLKIQPSEPRDSAVYFCASFGGANSPLHFGNGTRLTVT.

J is TRBJ1-1 and V is TRBV10-1, with D maybe TRBD1 (6 bases). V lost 5 bases to trimming and J lost 3 bases, with 13 bases between them. The CDR3 runs 14 residues. Germline V lookup: CDR1 WNHNN, CDR2 SYGVQD (reference sequence). In DNA, the CDR3 is TGCGCCAGCAGTAAGGGGGGGGTTGACACTGAAGCTTTCTTT. As protein: CASSKGGVDTEAFF.

V gene TRBV10-3 combines with J gene TRBJ2-3, with TRBD1 matching 7 bases. With V trimmed by 5 bases and J by 0 bases, 5 bases remained unmatched. This CDR3 comprises 15 residues. Germline CDR1 reads ENHRY; CDR2 reads SYGVKD. In DNA, the CDR3 is TGTGCCATCAGTCCGGGGACAGCTAGCACAGATACGCAGTATTTT. This codes for CAISPGTASTDTQYF.

The CDR3 region is CASTRTMNTEAFF. The CDR3 region has the DNA TGTGCCAGCACCCGGACAATGAACACTGAAGCTTTCTTT. The chain joins TRBV28 to TRBJ1-1; TRBD1 might be the D (5 bases). V lost 7 bases and J lost 0, with 9 bases in between. This CDR3 comprises 13 residues. The germline V gene encodes CDR1 MDHEN and CDR2 SYDVKM.

The chain links TRBV6-5 to TRBJ2-5; weak D call: TRBD2 (6 bases). This CDR3 comprises 13 residues. CDR1 is MNHEY, CDR2 SVGAGI, per germline. The germline V and J ends were trimmed by 3 bases and 5 bases, with 10 bases remaining between them. The CDR3 coding sequence is TGTGCCAGCAGTTATCCCGGAGGGGAGACCCAGTACTTC. Translation gives CASSYPGGETQYF.

This clone came up a few times. V usage is TRBV9 and J usage is TRBJ2-3, with D maybe TRBD2 (6 bases). Looked up from germline, CDR1 is SGDLS and CDR2 is YYNGEE. V was trimmed by 2 bases and J by 5 bases, leaving 12 bases between them. The CDR3 covers 14 residues. CDR3 region: CASSVGDWVDTQYF. The CDR3 nucleotides are TGTGCCAGCAGCGTCGGGGACTGGGTAGATACGCAGTATTTT.

The rearrangement uses TRBV11-3 and TRBJ2-7; 7 bases align to TRBD2. This CDR3 is built from 13 residues. The germline CDR1 and CDR2 sequences are SGHNT and YENEEA. Trimming removed 5 bases from V and 3 bases from J; junction bases left unmatched: 4. Here the CDR3 reads CASSPGLHYEQYF. The CDR3 DNA reads TGTGCCAGCAGCCCGGGACTACACTACGAGCAGTACTTC.

The chain is built from TRBV27 and TRBJ2-1; the D gene is possibly TRBD1 (6 bases). Trimming left V 5 bases short and J 5 bases short, with 25 bases between. CDR1 is MNHEY, CDR2 SMNVEV, per germline (reference sequence). The CDR3 totals 18 residues. The CDR3 loop reads CASSLIAALGGSNNEQFF. CDR3 in DNA: TGTGCCAGCAGTCTTATCGCCGCCCTAGGGGGAAGCAACAATGAGCAGTTCTTC.

The chain employs TRBV6-5 and TRBJ2-2; TRBD1 matches at 11 bases. Trimming took 6 bases from V and 6 from J; bases not matched to a gene: 6. Germline V CDR1 and CDR2: MNHEY, SVGAGI. This CDR3 is built from 15 residues. For the CDR3, the DNA is TGTGCCAGCAGCAGCCCGGGACAGGGGGCCGGGGAGCTGTTTTTT. Its protein is CASSSPGQGAGELFF.

The genes are TRBV3-1 (or the pseudogene TRBV3-2) and TRBJ2-1, with D tentatively TRBD2 (5 bases). V lost 0 bases to trimming and J lost 0 bases, with 12 bases between them. Germline assignment: CDR1 LGHDT and CDR2 YNNKEL (reference sequence). The CDR3 is 17 amino acids. CDR3 bases: TGTGCCAGCAGCCAAGATTATGCGAGCGGCTCCTACAATGAGCAGTTCTTC. It specifies CASSQDYASGSYNEQFF.

The DNA of the CDR3 is TGTGCCAGCAGTCCCACAACAGGGGTACGCGACACAGATACGCAGTATTTT. Translated: CASSPTTGVRDTDTQYF. The genes are TRBV27 and TRBJ2-3; 7 bases match TRBD1. The CDR3 consists of 17 residues. Trimming at V came to 5 bases and at J to 2 bases, leaving 13 bases not matched to a gene. The germline V gene has CDR1 MNHEY and CDR2 SMNVEV (reference sequence).

This clone has more than one count but fewer than ten. The genes are TRBV29-1 and TRBJ2-7, with D unresolved. The V end was cut by 4 bases, the J end by 4 bases, with 8 bases between. CDR3 length equals 11 residues. Germline V gene sequence: CDR1 SQVTM, CDR2 ANQGSEA. Here the CDR3 DNA reads TGCAGCGTTGTAGGAGAGTACGAGCAGTACTTC. Its translation is CSVVGEYEQYF.

V usage is TRBV7-3 and J usage is TRBJ2-1, with 8 positions matching TRBD1. Germline lookup yields CDR1 SGHTA and CDR2 FQGTGA. V lost 5 bases, J lost 6 bases, and 3 bases stayed unmatched. The CDR3 covers 13 residues. The CDR3 nucleotides are TGTGCCAGCAGCCGACAGGGGATCAATGAGCAGTTCTTC. Translated: CASSRQGINEQFF.

This clone was found once. The chain employs TRBV5-1 and TRBJ1-2; 9 bases are a match to TRBD1. The CDR3 runs to 14 residues. V shed 3 bases and J 8 bases; nucleotides not matched to a gene: 8. The germline V gene encodes CDR1 SGHRS and CDR2 YFSETQ. The CDR3 DNA sequence: TGCGCCAGCAGCTACTCGGGACAGGGTTCCGGCTACACCTTC. Its translation is CASSYSGQGSGYTF.

A single count supports this clone. V is TRBV2 and J is TRBJ2-5, with 9 bases lining up with TRBD2. CDR1 SNHLY and CDR2 FYNNEI come from the germline V gene. V lost 0 bases to trimming and J lost 4 bases; unmatched junction nucleotides: 3. This CDR3 is 15 amino acids long. The CDR3 DNA reads TGTGCCAGCAGTGAAGCGTCTAGCGGGACAGAGACCCAGTACTTC. Protein: CASSEASSGTETQYF.

V and J are TRBV10-1 and TRBJ2-1; 8 bases match TRBD1. Trimming cost V 7 bases and J 2 bases; bases outside gene matches: 10. The CDR3 covers 16 residues. The germline gives CDR1 WNHNN, CDR2 SYGVQD (reference sequence). CDR3 protein: CASTPNRGSPYNEQFF. The CDR3 DNA follows: TGCGCCAGCACCCCGAACAGGGGGTCCCCCTACAATGAGCAGTTCTTC.